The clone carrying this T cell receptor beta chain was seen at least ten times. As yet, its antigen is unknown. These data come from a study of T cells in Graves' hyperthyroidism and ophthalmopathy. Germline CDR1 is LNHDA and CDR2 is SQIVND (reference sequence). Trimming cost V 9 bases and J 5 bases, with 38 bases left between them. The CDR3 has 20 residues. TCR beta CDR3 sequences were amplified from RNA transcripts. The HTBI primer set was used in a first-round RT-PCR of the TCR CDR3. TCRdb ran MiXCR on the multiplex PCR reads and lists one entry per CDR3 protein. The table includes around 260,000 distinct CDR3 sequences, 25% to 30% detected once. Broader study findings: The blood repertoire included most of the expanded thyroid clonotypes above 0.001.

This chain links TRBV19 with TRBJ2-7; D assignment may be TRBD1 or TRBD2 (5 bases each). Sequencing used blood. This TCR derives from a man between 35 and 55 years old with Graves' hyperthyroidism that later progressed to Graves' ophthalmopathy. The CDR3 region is CARQYRRRLSGRGVKDEQYF. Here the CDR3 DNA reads TGTGCCAGACAATATAGGAGGCGACTTTCCGGGCGAGGGGTGAAGGACGAGCAGTACTTC.